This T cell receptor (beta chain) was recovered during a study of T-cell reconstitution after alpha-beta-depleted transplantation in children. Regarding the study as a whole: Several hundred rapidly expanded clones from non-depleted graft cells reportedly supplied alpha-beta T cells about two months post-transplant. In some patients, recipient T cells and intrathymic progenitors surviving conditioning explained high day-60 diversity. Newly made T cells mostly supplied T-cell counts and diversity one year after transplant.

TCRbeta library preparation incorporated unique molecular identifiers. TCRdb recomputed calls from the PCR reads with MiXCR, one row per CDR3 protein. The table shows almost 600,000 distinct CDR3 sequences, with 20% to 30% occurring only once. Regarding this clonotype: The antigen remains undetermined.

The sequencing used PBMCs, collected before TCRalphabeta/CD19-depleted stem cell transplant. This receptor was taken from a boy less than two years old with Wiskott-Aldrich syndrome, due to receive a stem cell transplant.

The CDR3 sequence is CAISGGRGLSYEQYF. As DNA, the CDR3 is TGTGCCATCAGTGGTGGTAGGGGACTCTCCTACGAGCAGTACTTC. The V call is TRBV10-3, the J call TRBJ2-7, with D perhaps matching TRBD2 (6 bases). CDR1 ENHRY and CDR2 SYGVKD come from the germline V gene. Trimming cost V 4 bases and J 0 bases, with 13 bases left between them. The CDR3 loop spans 15 amino acids.